These 30 T cell receptor beta chains share one sample of origin, sequenced in a study of vaccination and CD4 T cells after COVID-19. Specified treatment: approximately 9-day PBMC culture with coronavirus spike peptide pools or control peptides (ViraFEST assay). No antigens are known for them. Oncomine TCR Beta short-read sequencing was applied to DNA from cultured CD4+ T cells. TCRdb recomputed calls from the PCR reads with MiXCR, one row per CDR3 protein. The sample includes about 10,000 distinct CDR3 sequences, approximately 53% of them seen just once. Sequenced: CD4+ T cells from blood, cultured in vitro. These receptors all stem from a human donor who had recovered from COVID-19.

The chain carries TRBV20-1 and TRBJ2-2; TRBD2 agrees at 11 bases. Germline-derived CDR1 and CDR2 are DFQATT and SNEGSKA (reference sequence). Trimming removed 5 bases from V and 4 bases from J; junction bases left unmatched: 3. This CDR3 has 14 amino acids. The CDR3: CSAPGTSGTGELFF. The CDR3 DNA follows: TGCAGTGCTCCCGGGACTAGCGGCACCGGGGAGCTGTTTTTT.

In its sample, this clonotype was seen a few times. V is TRBV6-1 and J is TRBJ1-4, with D tentatively TRBD1 (5 bases). This CDR3 contains 15 residues. Trimming stripped 1 base from V and 2 bases from J, with 8 bases between. From germline, CDR1 is MNHNS and CDR2 SASEGT. The CDR3: CASSEDRLTNEKLFF. Written as DNA, the CDR3 is TGTGCCAGCAGTGAAGACAGGTTGACTAATGAAAAACTGTTTTTT.

This clonotype turned up a few times. CDR3 sequence reads: CSAPSVGQRTGELFF. CDR3 sequence (DNA): TGCAGTGCTCCGTCGGTAGGACAAAGAACCGGGGAGCTGTTTTTT. The rearrangement joins TRBV20-1 to TRBJ2-2; tentative D call: TRBD1 (5 bases). Germline CDR1 DFQATT, CDR2 SNEGSKA (reference sequence). V was shortened by 5 bases and J by 5 bases, with 18 bases between the two germline ends. This CDR3 spans 15 amino acids.

This clonotype came up a few times. The chain joins TRBV19 to TRBJ2-3, with D possibly being TRBD2 (6 bases). Germline V gene data show CDR1 as LNHDA and CDR2 as SQIVND (reference sequence). The CDR3 is 11 amino acids. The ends were cut back, 6 bases at V and 8 bases at J, with 9 bases in the middle. The CDR3 sequence: CASSLGSTQYF. CDR3 DNA sequence: TGTGCCAGTAGCCTCGGGAGTACGCAGTATTTT.

Here the CDR3 reads CASLLSWGTEAFF. CDR3 coding DNA: TGTGCCAGTCTACTCTCGTGGGGAACTGAAGCTTTCTTT. The chain combines TRBV19 with TRBJ1-1; D unresolved. The germline V and J ends were trimmed by 8 bases and 5 bases, with 15 bases remaining between them. The CDR3 is 13 amino acids. Per germline, CDR1 LNHDA and CDR2 SQIVND (reference sequence).

J is TRBJ2-1 and V is TRBV7-3, with D possibly TRBD2 on 5 matching bases. This CDR3 region has 15 residues. CDR1 and CDR2 from the germline V gene are SGHTA and FQGTGA. The V end was cut by 1 base, the J end by 7 bases, with 14 bases between. The CDR3 here is CASSLSSMSGNEQFF. CDR3 coding DNA: TGTGCCAGCAGCTTAAGTTCTATGTCGGGGAATGAGCAGTTCTTC.

The J gene is TRBJ1-1, the V gene TRBV6-2 or TRBV6-3, with D unclear. The V gene lost 0 bases and the J gene lost 10 bases, with 6 bases spanning the gap. The germline V gene has CDR1 MNHEY and CDR2 SVGEGT. The CDR3 spans 11 residues. The CDR3 is CASSYSNRAFF. The CDR3 region has the DNA TGTGCCAGCAGTTACTCCAATCGAGCTTTCTTT.

The chain carries TRBV20-1 and TRBJ2-5; D not resolved. Germline V gene lookup returns CDR1 DFQATT and CDR2 SNEGSKA (reference sequence). The V gene lost 5 bases and the J gene lost 1 base, with 8 bases spanning the gap. The CDR3 is 12 residues long. This chain's CDR3 is CSALHGQETQYF. CDR3 nucleotides: TGCAGTGCTCTCCACGGCCAAGAGACCCAGTACTTC.

The chain links TRBV10-3 to TRBJ1-6, with a possible D match to TRBD1 (6 bases). V shed 2 bases and J shed 7 bases, with 12 bases lying between them. The CDR3 has 15 amino acids. Germline V CDR1 and CDR2: ENHRY, SYGVKD. CDR3 DNA: TGTGCCATCAGTGAGCCCGGGACAATCAATTCACCCCTCCACTTT. Its translation is CAISEPGTINSPLHF.

The sample holds a few counts of this clonotype. The chain links TRBV7-2 to TRBJ1-2, with D unresolved. The V end lost 5 bases, the J end lost 7 bases, and 17 bases lay between the germline ends. Germline CDR1 reads SGHTA; CDR2 reads FQGNSA. CDR3 size: 14 residues. The CDR3 region is CASSPKRDVGGYTF. The CDR3 DNA sequence: TGTGCCAGCAGCCCAAAGCGGGATGTGGGTGGCTACACCTTC.

This clonotype showed up just a few times. The chain combines TRBV18 with TRBJ1-1; D may be TRBD1 (5 bases). Per the germline V gene, CDR1 is KGHSH and CDR2 is LQKENI. The CDR3 is 14 amino acids. The germline V and J ends were trimmed by 8 bases and 6 bases, with 19 bases remaining between them. The CDR3 nucleotides read TGTGCCAGCCAGGATACTCGCCGGGGCGCTGAAGCTTTCTTT. Amino acid sequence: CASQDTRRGAEAFF.

The chain has TRBV20-1 and TRBJ2-3; no reliable D call. Trimming took off 5 bases at V and 1 base at J, with 16 bases between the two ends. The CDR3 has 15 residues. CDR1 is DFQATT and CDR2 is SNEGSKA in the germline V gene (reference sequence). CDR3 loop: CSAPGGAVGTDTQYF. The CDR3 DNA is TGCAGTGCTCCCGGCGGTGCTGTGGGCACAGATACGCAGTATTTT.

The chain has TRBV7-2 and TRBJ1-5, with D unresolved. Trimming took 1 base from V and 9 from J, leaving 10 bases between them. The CDR3 covers 13 residues. Looked up from germline, CDR1 is SGHTA and CDR2 is FQGNSA. CDR3 region: CASSLEGVGPQHF. The CDR3 bases are TGTGCCAGCAGCTTAGAGGGTGTTGGGCCCCAGCATTTT.

The gene calls are TRBV2 and TRBJ2-5, with TRBD2 matching 9 bases. The CDR3 runs 14 residues. With 0 bases clipped from V and 9 bases from J, the junction kept 5 bases outside the gene matches. The germline gives CDR1 SNHLY, CDR2 FYNNEI. The DNA for the CDR3 is TGTGCCAGCAGTGAAGCGGCGGGAGGGGGGGCCCAGTACTTC. Translating gives CASSEAAGGGAQYF.

The V gene is TRBV3-1, the J gene TRBJ2-5; the match to TRBD2 covers 7 bases. V lost 3 bases, J lost 3 bases, and 4 bases stayed unmatched. The CDR3 has 14 amino acids. Germline CDR1 and CDR2: LGHDT and YNNKEL (reference sequence). DNA of the CDR3: TGTGCCAGCAGCCATTTGGGGGGGGAAGAGACCCAGTACTTC. Its protein product is CASSHLGGEETQYF.

This rearrangement joins TRBV20-1 to TRBJ2-1, with D maybe TRBD2 (6 bases). The CDR3 is 14 residues long. V shed 6 bases and J shed 3 bases, with 15 bases lying between them. Looked up from germline, CDR1 is DFQATT and CDR2 is SNEGSKA (reference sequence). Written as DNA, the CDR3 is TGCAGTGCCGCCAGACTAGTGTACTACAATGAGCAGTTCTTC. This codes for CSAARLVYYNEQFF.

This clonotype was counted a single time. The chain has TRBV12-3 or TRBV12-4 and TRBJ1-6; D uncertain. There are 12 residues in the CDR3. Trimming took off 6 bases at V and 7 bases at J, with 7 bases between the two ends. The CDR3 DNA follows: TGTGCCAGCAGAGACGGAAATTCACCCCTCCACTTT. Residues: CASRDGNSPLHF.

The chain links TRBV6-4 to TRBJ2-3, with D possibly matching TRBD1 (6 bases). V gave up 4 bases and J gave up 1 base, with 9 bases separating them. The CDR3 loop spans 14 amino acids. Germline V gene sequence: CDR1 MRHNA, CDR2 SNTAGT. The CDR3 spells CASSASGGTDTQYF. CDR3 coding DNA: TGTGCCAGCAGTGCTTCAGGGGGCACAGATACGCAGTATTTT.

This clonotype was seen more than once but under ten times. The chain recombines TRBV20-1 with TRBJ2-7, with TRBD2 identical over 7 bases. Trimming at V came to 2 bases and at J to 0 bases, leaving 7 bases not matched to a gene. The germline V gene encodes CDR1 DFQATT and CDR2 SNEGSKA (reference sequence). The CDR3 has 15 amino acids. CDR3 nucleotide sequence: TGCAGTGCTAGAAAAACTAGCGTGAGCTCCTACGAGCAGTACTTC. Its translation: CSARKTSVSSYEQYF.

The rearrangement links TRBV9 to TRBJ2-2; 8 positions match TRBD2. CDR3 length equals 16 residues. J lost 6 bases, V lost 3 bases, and 10 bases had no gene match. Per germline, CDR1 SGDLS and CDR2 YYNGEE. The CDR3 bases are TGTGCCAGCAGCGCGTCAGCGGGAGCAGGGCCCGGGGAGCTGTTTTTT. Its protein is CASSASAGAGPGELFF.

This clonotype has more than one count but fewer than ten. The rearrangement links TRBV2 to TRBJ2-3, with 10 bases matching TRBD1. Germline CDR1 reads SNHLY; CDR2 reads FYNNEI. The CDR3 has 13 amino acids. The ends lost 11 bases at V and 1 base at J; junction bases unmatched: 3. The CDR3 DNA reads as TGTGCCGGAGGGACAGGGGGCACAGATACGCAGTATTTT. It specifies CAGGTGGTDTQYF.

CDR3 nucleotide sequence: TGTGCCAGCAAGCTAGCGGGAGGCAACAATGAGCAGTTCTTC. Protein product: CASKLAGGNNEQFF. The rearrangement joins TRBV7-9 to TRBJ2-1, with TRBD2 matching 11 bases. The CDR3 is 14 residues long. The J segment lost 5 bases and the V segment lost 7 bases, leaving 4 bases of the junction unmatched. The germline CDR1 and CDR2 sequences are SEHNR and FQNEAQ (reference sequence). Full variable domain (outside the CDR3, taken from reference TRBV7-9 and TRBJ2-1): DTGVSQNPRHKITKRGQNVTFRCDPISEHNRLYWYRQTLGQGPEFLTYFQNEAQLEKSRLLSDRFSAERPKGSFSTLEIQRTEQGDSAMYLCASKLAGGNNEQFFGPGTRLTVL.

This clonotype was observed a handful of times. The V gene is TRBV28, the J gene TRBJ1-5; D is uncertain. V lost 4 bases to trimming and J lost 4 bases, with 8 bases between them. Germline V gives CDR1 MDHEN, CDR2 SYDVKM. The CDR3 is 13 amino acids. The CDR3 sequence is CASSSPPNQPQHF. The CDR3 nucleotides are TGTGCCAGCAGTTCCCCGCCAAATCAGCCCCAGCATTTT.

The chain recombines TRBV7-9 with TRBJ2-1, with TRBD2 as a possible D gene (6 bases). CDR1 and CDR2 from the germline V gene are SEHNR and FQNEAQ (reference sequence). Trimming removed 0 bases from V and 9 bases from J, with 15 bases in between. The CDR3 has 15 amino acids. This CDR3 is CASSLAGLASSEQFF. Written as DNA, the CDR3 is TGTGCCAGCAGCTTAGCGGGGCTAGCGTCGAGTGAGCAGTTCTTC.

The chain carries TRBV27 and TRBJ2-7; unclear D gene. CDR3 length equals 14 residues. Looked up from germline, CDR1 is MNHEY and CDR2 is SMNVEV (reference sequence). Trimming cost V 5 bases and J 3 bases, with 14 bases left between them. CDR3 loop: CASSVRPNYYEQYF. The CDR3 bases are TGTGCCAGCAGTGTCAGACCGAACTACTACGAGCAGTACTTC.

This clonotype has only one observation. V gene TRBV6-2 or TRBV6-3 combines with J gene TRBJ2-3; TRBD1 might be the D (6 bases). The CDR3 is 14 residues long. Germline assignment: CDR1 MNHEY and CDR2 SVGEGT. Trimming removed 6 bases at V and 6 bases at J, with 16 bases between. The CDR3 here is CASSEQGPRDTQYF. CDR3 DNA sequence: TGTGCCAGCAGCGAACAGGGACCCAGGGATACGCAGTATTTT.

This clonotype appeared once. The rearrangement joins TRBV5-4 to TRBJ2-3, with D possibly matching TRBD2 (6 bases). Germline CDR1 reads SGHNT; CDR2 reads YYREEE (reference sequence). The CDR3 covers 15 residues. V was trimmed by 4 bases and J by 0 bases, leaving 12 bases between them. The CDR3 is CASSPRGTSTDTQYF. DNA of the CDR3: TGTGCCAGCAGCCCCCGGGGGACTAGCACAGATACGCAGTATTTT. The whole variable domain, remainder taken from reference TRBV5-4 and TRBJ2-3, is ETGVTQSPTHLIKTRGQQVTLRCSSQSGHNTVSWYQQALGQGPQFIFQYYREEENGRGNFPPRFSGLQFPNYSSELNVNALELDDSALYLCASSPRGTSTDTQYFGPGTRLTVL.

By sample fraction, this clonotype is large (0.1 to 1%). V usage is TRBV7-9 and J usage is TRBJ2-2; D is undetermined. CDR3 size: 12 residues. V was pared by 4 bases and J by 5 bases, with 5 bases between. The germline CDR1 and CDR2 sequences are SEHNR and FQNEAQ (reference sequence). CDR3 DNA: TGTGCCAGCAGCTCGACTACCGGGGAGCTGTTTTTT. Translation: CASSSTTGELFF.

This clonotype was observed a handful of times. The chain combines TRBV2 with TRBJ2-3, with 11 bases lining up with TRBD2. Germline V gene data show CDR1 as SNHLY and CDR2 as FYNNEI. CDR3 length: 16 amino acids. V gave up 6 bases and J gave up 2 bases; unmatched junction bases: 7. The CDR3 protein is CASRSRLAGLTDTQYF. CDR3 DNA sequence: TGTGCCAGCAGGTCTAGACTAGCGGGACTCACAGATACGCAGTATTTT.

This rearrangement joins TRBV28 to TRBJ2-2; D may be TRBD2 (6 bases). This CDR3 comprises 15 residues. V lost 2 bases to trimming and J lost 4 bases, with 11 bases between them. Germline V gene sequence: CDR1 MDHEN, CDR2 SYDVKM. CDR3 region: CASSLGGAGTGELFF. DNA for the CDR3: TGTGCCAGCAGTTTAGGCGGGGCGGGCACCGGGGAGCTGTTTTTT.